Each of the 20 T cell receptor beta chains below was sequenced from the same sample in a study of OX40 agonist ivuxolimab in advanced cancers. The table came from immunoSEQ multiplex PCR; TCRdb's copy has only in-frame clones and leaves some out. The sample includes tens of thousands of clones, about 89% seen only once; the top ten take roughly 30%. This specimen was CD4+ or CD8+ T cells sorted from blood, taken in a trial of the OX40 agonist ivuxolimab. These receptors were collected from an adult with an advanced solid tumor such as melanoma, head and neck, liver or kidney cancer.

The rearrangement uses TRBV19 and TRBJ2-1; the D is unclear. Trimming shortened V by 3 bases and J by 0 bases, and 9 bases separated the two germline ends. Germline CDR1 LNHDA, CDR2 SQIVND (reference sequence). The CDR3 spans 15 residues. Written as DNA, the CDR3 is TGTGCCAGTAGTATGGGGATGGGCTCCTACAATGAGCAGTTCTTC. It translates to CASSMGMGSYNEQFF.

This chain links TRBV19 with TRBJ1-1; D remains ambiguous. Trimming removed 7 bases at V and 2 bases at J, with 11 bases between. Per the germline V gene, CDR1 is LNHDA and CDR2 is SQIVND (reference sequence). CDR3 length: 13 amino acids. The CDR3 region has the DNA TGTGCCAGTACCCCGTGGAGTAACACTGAAGCTTTCTTT. This translates into CASTPWSNTEAFF.

The V and J genes are TRBV27 and TRBJ2-1; weak D call: TRBD2 (6 bases). Trimming stripped 6 bases from V and 2 bases from J, with 14 bases between. This CDR3 has 15 amino acids. The germline gives CDR1 MNHEY, CDR2 SMNVEV (reference sequence). The CDR3 here is CASSLGLPTYNEQFF. CDR3 DNA: TGTGCCAGCAGCCTGGGACTTCCCACCTACAATGAGCAGTTCTTC.

The chain recombines TRBV7-9 with TRBJ2-1, with TRBD1 matching 9 bases. V was pared by 3 bases and J by 7 bases, with 4 bases of the junction left unmatched. The CDR3 consists of 14 residues. Per germline, CDR1 SEHNR and CDR2 FQNEAQ (reference sequence). The CDR3 reads CASSLGQGGNEQFF. The CDR3 DNA reads as TGTGCCAGCAGCTTGGGACAGGGAGGGAATGAGCAGTTCTTC.

This clone occurred a few times. V is TRBV4-1 and J is TRBJ2-4; a possible D gene is TRBD2 (7 bases). The CDR3 is 14 residues long. Trimming pared 0 bases from V and 7 bases from J, leaving 10 bases between. Germline CDR1 reads MGHRA; CDR2 reads YSYEKL. The CDR3 protein is CASSQDGGPNIQYF. The CDR3 DNA sequence: TGCGCCAGCAGCCAAGACGGGGGGCCGAACATTCAGTACTTC.

The J gene is TRBJ2-3, the V gene TRBV19; perhaps TRBD1 as D (6 bases). V was trimmed by 1 base and J by 1 base, leaving 9 bases between them. The CDR3 has 15 amino acids. CDR1 and CDR2 from the germline V gene are LNHDA and SQIVND (reference sequence). CDR3 in DNA: TGTGCCAGTAGTATAGCCGCAGGGGGCACAGATACGCAGTATTTT. Translating it yields CASSIAAGGTDTQYF.

CDR3 nucleotides: TGTGCCAGCAGGATGAGCGCTGCCTCCTACGAGCAGTACTTC. Its translation: CASRMSAASYEQYF. The chain has TRBV5-4 and TRBJ2-7; no clear D gene. The germline V gene encodes CDR1 SGHNT and CDR2 YYREEE (reference sequence). V was shortened by 5 bases and J by 0 bases, with 12 bases between the two germline ends. The CDR3 has 14 residues.

The chain recombines TRBV28 with TRBJ2-5; 8 nucleotides agree with TRBD2. Germline loops: CDR1 MDHEN, CDR2 SYDVKM. V gave up 6 bases and J gave up 4 bases; unmatched junction bases: 16. This CDR3 has 17 amino acids. Here the CDR3 DNA reads TGTGCCAGCAGCCCTCTAGCCCAGCGGGAGTTCCTAGAGACCCAGTACTTC. Protein product: CASSPLAQREFLETQYF.

The genes are TRBV5-4 and TRBJ2-5; the D gene is possibly TRBD2 (6 bases). Germline CDR1 reads SGHNT; CDR2 reads YYREEE (reference sequence). The CDR3 is made up of 14 amino acids. With 4 bases removed from V and 0 bases from J, the gap between germline ends came to 10 bases. The CDR3 DNA follows: TGTGCCAGCAGCAGGTCTAGCGACCAAGAGACCCAGTACTTC. This encodes CASSRSSDQETQYF.

The rearrangement joins TRBV10-2 to TRBJ1-3, with D possibly TRBD1 on 5 matching bases. This CDR3 is 18 amino acids long. From germline, CDR1 is WSHSY and CDR2 SAAADI. V was cut by 4 bases and J by 0 bases, with 19 bases left in between. The CDR3 loop reads CASSVGDYTRSSGNTIYF. In DNA form, the CDR3 reads TGCGCCAGCAGTGTAGGGGACTATACTCGGAGCTCTGGAAACACCATATATTTT.

V and J are TRBV13 and TRBJ2-2, with 8 bases that match TRBD1. V dropped 4 bases and J dropped 3; count of bases not matched to a gene: 1. The CDR3 extends over 14 amino acids. CDR1 PRHDT and CDR2 FYEKMQ come from the germline V gene (reference sequence). As DNA, the CDR3 is TGTGCCAGCAGCTCGACAGGGGACACCGGGGAGCTGTTTTTT. Its protein product is CASSSTGDTGELFF.

The CDR3 bases are TGTGCCAGCAGCGCACAAACAGGGGGCGACACTGAAGCTTTCTTT. It translates to CASSAQTGGDTEAFF. The chain combines TRBV5-6 with TRBJ1-1; the match to TRBD1 covers 9 bases. Germline lookup yields CDR1 SGHDT and CDR2 YYEEEE. The CDR3 runs to 15 residues. The V and J ends lost 4 bases and 3 bases, in that order; junction bases with no gene match: 7.

Turning to this clone: At one end, the junction sequence differs from germline, possibly due to a read error. The rearrangement uses TRBV7-7 and TRBJ2-5; no clear D gene. The CDR3 spans 14 residues. CDR1 and CDR2 (germline): SSHAT, FNYEAQ (reference sequence). CDR3 nucleotides: TGTGCTAGCAGCTCTGACAAGGGACAAGAGACCCAGTACTTC. This sequence encodes CASSSDKGQETQYF.

The rearrangement links TRBV11-1 to TRBJ2-7; 9 bases align to TRBD1. The J segment lost 5 bases and the V segment lost 6 bases, leaving 11 bases of the junction unmatched. The CDR3 loop spans 15 amino acids. Germline CDR1 SGHAT, CDR2 FQDESV (reference sequence). CDR3 nucleotide sequence: TGTGCCAGCAGATCTCCGGGACAGGGCGACAACGAGCAGTACTTC. Translated, it gives CASRSPGQGDNEQYF.

The rearrangement links TRBV11-2 to TRBJ2-7; D possibly corresponds to TRBD2 (7 bases). Germline CDR1 reads SGHAT; CDR2 reads FQNNGV. The CDR3 length is 18 residues. Trimming stripped 5 bases from V and 1 base from J, with 24 bases between. The CDR3 loop is CASSRHPEGGGRSYEQYF. CDR3 nucleotide sequence: TGTGCCAGCAGCCGCCACCCGGAGGGGGGGGGTAGGTCCTACGAGCAGTACTTC.

V and J are TRBV5-1 and TRBJ2-1; no reliable D call. The CDR3 contains 12 residues. V gave up 7 bases and J gave up 0 bases, with 5 bases separating them. Germline values: CDR1 SGHRS, CDR2 YFSETQ. This chain's CDR3 is CASWGSYNEQFF. As DNA, the CDR3 is TGCGCCAGCTGGGGCTCCTACAATGAGCAGTTCTTC.

This clone appeared a few times. This chain joins TRBV27 and TRBJ2-7; D is perhaps TRBD1 or TRBD2 (6 bases each). There are 11 residues in the CDR3. The V gene's germline CDR1 is MNHEY and CDR2 SMNVEV (reference sequence). Trimming left V 8 bases short and J 7 bases short, with 12 bases between. The chain's CDR3 is CASRRGAEQYF. The CDR3 DNA is TGTGCCAGCCGAAGGGGGGCAGAGCAGTACTTC.

The rearrangement uses TRBV10-2 and TRBJ2-7; D may be TRBD2 (5 bases). Germline values: CDR1 WSHSY, CDR2 SAAADI. The CDR3 loop spans 13 amino acids. V shed 3 bases and J shed 4 bases, with 10 bases lying between them. CDR3 DNA sequence: TGCGCCAGCAGTGAATTTGGCGGGTACGAGCAGTACTTC. Translating gives CASSEFGGYEQYF.

V gene TRBV27 combines with J gene TRBJ1-2; 9 positions agree with TRBD1. Per germline, CDR1 MNHEY and CDR2 SMNVEV (reference sequence). This CDR3 region has 15 residues. Trimming removed 3 bases from V and 6 bases from J; junction bases left unmatched: 8. The CDR3, as DNA: TGTGCCAGCAGTTTCTCCGGGACAGGGAATGATGGCTACACCTTC. Translation: CASSFSGTGNDGYTF.

This sequence joins TRBV2 and TRBJ2-7; D tentatively reads TRBD1 or TRBD2 (5 bases each). CDR1 is SNHLY and CDR2 is FYNNEI in the germline V gene. V gave up 2 bases and J gave up 3 bases, with 11 bases separating them. There are 14 residues in the CDR3. CDR3 residues: CASSEYPGHYEQYF. The CDR3 bases are TGTGCCAGCAGTGAATACCCGGGGCACTACGAGCAGTACTTC.